The 4 T cell receptor beta chains below come from one sample, sequenced in a study of CD8 T cells in Susac syndrome. Reverse transcription of roughly 0.5 to 1 ug RNA used random hexamers. In TCRdb, the immunoSEQ multiplex PCR reads were re-called with MiXCR into one record per CDR3 protein. The data hold approximately 150,000 distinct CDR3 sequences, with just under 95% observed a single time. The sequenced sample consisted of CD4+ T cells from PBMCs. The receptor set was obtained from a human donor in good health.

The chain carries TRBV28 and TRBJ1-3; no clear D. CDR1 MDHEN and CDR2 SYDVKM come from the germline V gene. V dropped 6 bases and J dropped 2 bases, with 14 bases sitting between them. The CDR3 has 15 residues. CDR3 sequence reads: CASSLGDLTGNTIYF. CDR3 sequence (DNA): TGTGCCAGCAGCCTTGGGGATCTAACTGGAAACACCATATATTTT. Complete variable domain (other parts from reference TRBV28 and TRBJ1-3): DVKVTQSSRYLVKRTGEKVFLECVQDMDHENMFWYRQDPGLGLRLIYFSYDVKMKEKGDIPEGYSVSREKKERFSLILESASTNQTSMYLCASSLGDLTGNTIYFGEGSWLTVV.

This chain joins TRBV6-1 and TRBJ2-2; D perhaps matches TRBD2 (6 bases). Trimming pared 4 bases from V and 6 bases from J, leaving 12 bases between. CDR1 is MNHNS and CDR2 is SASEGT in the germline V gene. This CDR3 contains 14 residues. The CDR3 coding sequence is TGTGCCAGCAGTGTTCGGAGGGAGGCCGGGGAGCTGTTTTTT. As protein: CASSVRREAGELFF.

This chain uses TRBV5-1 with TRBJ2-5; 7 positions agree with TRBD1. This CDR3 region has 15 residues. V lost 2 bases and J lost 7; bases outside the gene matches: 11. Germline loops: CDR1 SGHRS, CDR2 YFSETQ. The chain's CDR3 is CASSFRTGQGGTQYF. CDR3 nucleotides: TGCGCCAGCAGCTTTAGGACAGGACAAGGAGGGACCCAGTACTTC. Combining the CDR3 with reference TRBV5-1 and TRBJ2-5 gives the whole variable domain KAGVTQTPRYLIKTRGQQVTLSCSPISGHRSVSWYQQTPGQGLQFLFEYFSETQRNKGNFPGRFSGRQFSNSRSEMNVSTLELGDSALYLCASSFRTGQGGTQYFGPGTRLLVL.

The rearrangement uses TRBV2 and TRBJ1-5, with D perhaps matching TRBD1 (5 bases). Germline-derived CDR1 and CDR2 are SNHLY and FYNNEI. This CDR3 is 15 amino acids long. The V gene lost 3 bases and the J gene lost 2 bases, with 11 bases spanning the gap. The CDR3 nucleotides read TGTGCCAGCAGTGAGGGACCGACGGGCAATCAGCCCCAGCATTTT. This codes for CASSEGPTGNQPQHF.